The rows below give T cell receptor beta chains drawn from one sample of a study of cytomegalovirus exposure and HLA in healthy donors. Sequencing used immunoSEQ multiplex PCR; TCRdb keeps in-frame clones, though not all of them. The data hold approximately 170,000 clones, with roughly 75% observed a single time. Sequencing was performed on PBMCs. All receptors come from a male donor in good health and CMV-seronegative. CDR3s include the opening cysteine and the closing phenylalanine or tryptophan. Fields, in order: clone size, J gene, D gene, V gene, CDR3 protein, CDR3 DNA. A D gene is named only where the DNA matches it firmly. Some rows have no size entry. The others give once, few or many, or a class for an expanded clone.

abundance: few; j_gene: TRBJ2-7; d_gene: TRBD2; v_gene: TRBV10-3; CDR3aa: CAISVGGAYEQYF; CDR3nt: TGTGCCATCAGTGTGGGAGGGGCCTACGAGCAGTACTTC
abundance: -; j_gene: TRBJ2-2; d_gene: -; v_gene: TRBV6-5; CDR3aa: CASSGGTDTGELFF; CDR3nt: TGTGCCAGCAGCGGCGGGACGGACACCGGGGAGCTGTTTTTT
abundance: -; j_gene: TRBJ2-7; d_gene: -; v_gene: TRBV2; CDR3aa: CASSEEVVSYEQYF; CDR3nt: TGTGCCAGCAGTGAGGAGGTAGTCTCCTACGAGCAGTACTTC
abundance: -; j_gene: TRBJ2-1; d_gene: TRBD2; v_gene: TRBV27; CDR3aa: CASSSRGRLAGRNEQFF; CDR3nt: TGTGCCAGCAGTAGCCGGGGTAGACTAGCGGGTAGAAATGAGCAGTTCTTC
abundance: -; j_gene: TRBJ1-5; d_gene: -; v_gene: TRBV2; CDR3aa: CASSELVDNQPQHF; CDR3nt: TGTGCCAGCAGTGAATTGGTAGACAATCAGCCCCAGCATTTT
abundance: -; j_gene: TRBJ2-2; d_gene: -; v_gene: TRBV7-8; CDR3aa: CASSLTSVLTGELFF; CDR3nt: TGTGCCAGCAGCTTAACATCCGTTCTCACCGGGGAGCTGTTTTTT
abundance: -; j_gene: TRBJ2-2; d_gene: -; v_gene: TRBV10-3; CDR3aa: CAISDRSNTGELFF; CDR3nt: TGTGCCATCAGTGACAGGTCGAACACCGGGGAGCTGTTTTTT
abundance: few; j_gene: TRBJ1-1; d_gene: -; v_gene: TRBV5-5; CDR3aa: CASSLLQDLTEAFF; CDR3nt: TGTGCCAGCAGCCTACTACAGGATCTCACTGAAGCTTTCTTT
abundance: -; j_gene: TRBJ1-3; d_gene: -; v_gene: TRBV7-9; CDR3aa: CASSLKDSGNTIYF; CDR3nt: TGTGCCAGCAGCTTAAAGGACAGTGGAAACACCATATATTTT
abundance: -; j_gene: TRBJ2-5; d_gene: TRBD2; v_gene: TRBV6-1; CDR3aa: CASSLAGQKETQYF; CDR3nt: TGTGCCAGCAGTTTAGCGGGGCAGAAAGAGACCCAGTACTTC
abundance: few; j_gene: TRBJ1-3; d_gene: -; v_gene: TRBV7-9; CDR3aa: CASRLIGGGNTIYF; CDR3nt: TGTGCCAGCCGCCTTATTGGAGGTGGAAACACCATATATTTT
abundance: -; j_gene: TRBJ1-2; d_gene: -; v_gene: TRBV18; CDR3aa: CASSGRLGAKYNYGYTF; CDR3nt: TGTGCCAGCTCAGGAAGGCTGGGGGCTAAGTATAACTATGGCTACACCTTC
abundance: -; j_gene: TRBJ2-1; d_gene: -; v_gene: TRBV7-9; CDR3aa: CASSLERNEQFF; CDR3nt: TGTGCCAGCAGCTTAGAGCGCAATGAGCAGTTCTTC
abundance: -; j_gene: TRBJ1-2; d_gene: TRBD1; v_gene: TRBV7-8; CDR3aa: CASSGQGGGGYTF; CDR3nt: TGTGCCAGCAGCGGACAGGGCGGTGGAGGCTACACCTTC
abundance: -; j_gene: TRBJ1-2; d_gene: TRBD1; v_gene: TRBV6-5; CDR3aa: CASSSPTGVGGYTF; CDR3nt: TGTGCCAGCAGTTCCCCGACAGGGGTTGGTGGCTACACCTTC
abundance: -; j_gene: TRBJ2-7; d_gene: -; v_gene: TRBV7-2; CDR3aa: CASSFSQAYYEQYF; CDR3nt: TGTGCCAGCAGCTTTTCCCAGGCTTATTACGAGCAGTACTTC
abundance: -; j_gene: TRBJ2-5; d_gene: TRBD1; v_gene: TRBV6-5; CDR3aa: CASSYGTGFEETQYF; CDR3nt: TGTGCCAGCAGTTACGGGACAGGGTTCGAGGAGACCCAGTACTTC
abundance: -; j_gene: TRBJ2-7; d_gene: -; v_gene: TRBV7-2; CDR3aa: CASSRNSFYEQYF; CDR3nt: TGTGCCAGCAGCCGTAATAGCTTCTACGAGCAGTACTTC
abundance: -; j_gene: TRBJ2-2; d_gene: TRBD2; v_gene: TRBV4-1; CDR3aa: CASSHGLAVNTGELFF; CDR3nt: TGCGCCAGCAGCCACGGACTAGCGGTGAACACCGGGGAGCTGTTTTTT
abundance: -; j_gene: TRBJ2-3; d_gene: TRBD1; v_gene: TRBV6-1; CDR3aa: CASSGHGTGTDTQYF; CDR3nt: TGTGCCAGCAGTGGCCACGGGACAGGGACAGATACGCAGTATTTT
abundance: -; j_gene: TRBJ2-7; d_gene: -; v_gene: TRBV7-9; CDR3aa: CSSSSTYEQYF; CDR3nt: TGTTCCAGCTCGAGTACCTACGAGCAGTACTTC
abundance: -; j_gene: TRBJ1-5; d_gene: -; v_gene: TRBV28; CDR3aa: CASSLDGTNNQPQHF; CDR3nt: TGTGCCAGCAGTCTGGACGGGACAAACAATCAGCCCCAGCATTTT
abundance: -; j_gene: TRBJ2-2; d_gene: -; v_gene: TRBV6-4; CDR3aa: CASSLTSSGELFF; CDR3nt: TGTGCCAGCAGCCTAACTAGCTCCGGGGAGCTGTTTTTT
abundance: -; j_gene: TRBJ1-4; d_gene: TRBD1; v_gene: TRBV7-9; CDR3aa: CASSYAPGQGDEKLFF; CDR3nt: TGTGCCAGCAGCTACGCGCCGGGACAGGGAGATGAAAAACTGTTTTTT
abundance: -; j_gene: TRBJ2-7; d_gene: TRBD2; v_gene: TRBV11-2; CDR3aa: CASSLVASGGRDPVEQYF; CDR3nt: TGTGCCAGCAGCTTAGTGGCTAGCGGGGGGCGCGACCCGGTCGAGCAGTACTTC
abundance: once; j_gene: TRBJ1-5; d_gene: TRBD1; v_gene: TRBV2; CDR3aa: CASSDGQGSQPQHF; CDR3nt: TGTGCCAGCAGTGACGGACAGGGCAGCCAGCCCCAGCATTTT
abundance: -; j_gene: TRBJ1-3; d_gene: TRBD1; v_gene: TRBV28; CDR3aa: CASSSPGTGLDTIYF; CDR3nt: TGTGCCAGCAGTTCCCCAGGGACAGGGCTAGACACCATATATTTT
abundance: few; j_gene: TRBJ2-1; d_gene: TRBD2; v_gene: TRBV5-1; CDR3aa: CASSYSGTSGNEQFF; CDR3nt: TGCGCCAGCAGCTATTCCGGGACTAGCGGCAATGAGCAGTTCTTC
abundance: -; j_gene: TRBJ1-1; d_gene: -; v_gene: TRBV7-3; CDR3aa: CASSLTGPGTEAFF; CDR3nt: TGTGCCAGCAGCTTAACCGGTCCAGGGACTGAAGCTTTCTTT
abundance: few; j_gene: TRBJ2-6; d_gene: -; v_gene: TRBV5-1; CDR3aa: CASKRQVSGANVLTF; CDR3nt: TGCGCCAGCAAAAGACAGGTCTCTGGGGCCAACGTCCTGACTTTC
abundance: -; j_gene: TRBJ2-7; d_gene: -; v_gene: TRBV12-1; CDR3aa: CASSPTGIYEQYF; CDR3nt: TGTGCCAGCAGCCCCACGGGAATCTACGAGCAGTACTTC
abundance: -; j_gene: TRBJ1-2; d_gene: -; v_gene: TRBV6-5; CDR3aa: CASSYSGQVGYGYTF; CDR3nt: TGTGCCAGCAGTTACTCGGGGCAGGTCGGCTATGGCTACACCTTC
abundance: once; j_gene: TRBJ1-6; d_gene: TRBD1; v_gene: TRBV28; CDR3aa: CASSRGQPNSPLHF; CDR3nt: TGTGCCAGCAGCCGGGGACAGCCAAATTCACCCCTCCACTTT
abundance: -; j_gene: TRBJ1-3; d_gene: -; v_gene: TRBV28; CDR3aa: CASLPSSGNTIYF; CDR3nt: TGTGCCAGCTTGCCCAGCTCTGGAAACACCATATATTTT
abundance: once; j_gene: TRBJ2-1; d_gene: TRBD2; v_gene: TRBV10-3; CDR3aa: CAISELAASYNEQFF; CDR3nt: TGTGCCATCAGTGAGCTAGCGGCCTCCTACAATGAGCAGTTCTTC
abundance: once; j_gene: TRBJ1-5; d_gene: -; v_gene: TRBV5-5; CDR3aa: CASSFGRDQPQHF; CDR3nt: TGTGCCAGCAGCTTTGGGAGGGATCAGCCCCAGCATTTT
abundance: -; j_gene: TRBJ1-5; d_gene: -; v_gene: TRBV2; CDR3aa: CASSPTVDQPQHF; CDR3nt: TGTGCCAGCAGTCCGACTGTGGATCAGCCCCAGCATTTT
abundance: -; j_gene: TRBJ1-5; d_gene: TRBD1; v_gene: TRBV5-1; CDR3aa: CASSLGQGHQPQHF; CDR3nt: TGCGCCAGCAGCTTAGGACAGGGCCATCAGCCCCAGCATTTT
abundance: once; j_gene: TRBJ2-5; d_gene: -; v_gene: TRBV28; CDR3aa: CASRSTRGGPKTQYF; CDR3nt: TGTGCCAGCAGATCGACGAGGGGGGGACCCAAGACCCAGTACTTC
abundance: -; j_gene: TRBJ1-2; d_gene: -; v_gene: TRBV19; CDR3aa: CASTTGIIYGYTF; CDR3nt: TGTGCCAGTACCACAGGGATCATCTATGGCTACACCTTC
abundance: -; j_gene: TRBJ2-7; d_gene: -; v_gene: TRBV27; CDR3aa: CASSSGYSYEQYF; CDR3nt: TGTGCCAGCAGTTCCGGGTACTCCTACGAGCAGTACTTC
abundance: -; j_gene: TRBJ1-6; d_gene: TRBD1; v_gene: TRBV5-4; CDR3aa: CASSLGQGQTPLHF; CDR3nt: TGTGCCAGCAGCCTAGGACAGGGCCAGACACCCCTCCACTTT